The 11 T cell receptor beta chains in this list originate from one sample, sequenced in a study of T cells after yellow fever vaccination. TCRdb used MiXCR to reprocess the 5' RACE reads, holding one entry per CDR3 protein. The data show around 320,000 distinct CDR3 sequences, 4% to 5.5% seen once. The material sequenced was PBMCs, taken 15 days after the yellow fever booster vaccination. These receptors were taken from a young man who received the YFV17D yellow fever vaccine.

The V gene is TRBV30, the J gene TRBJ1-2; the D is unclear. The CDR3 contains 11 residues. Trimming took 0 bases from V and 4 from J, leaving 3 bases between them. Germline CDR1 GTSNPN, CDR2 SVGIG (reference sequence). CDR3 region: CAWSVSYGYTF. The CDR3 DNA reads TGTGCCTGGAGTGTCAGCTATGGCTACACCTTC. The full variable domain, rest sourced from reference TRBV30 and TRBJ1-2, is SQTIHQWPATLVQPVGSPLSLECTVEGTSNPNLYWYRQAAGRGLQLLFYSVGIGQISSEVPQNLSASRPQDRQFILSSKKLLLSDSGFYLCAWSVSYGYTFGSGTRLTVV.

This clonotype came up a few times. The V and J genes are TRBV7-9 and TRBJ2-1; D gene ambiguous. This CDR3 contains 14 residues. In germline, CDR1 is SEHNR, CDR2 FQNEAQ (reference sequence). Trimming left V 6 bases short and J 3 bases short, with 12 bases between. This CDR3 is CASRSSIGYNEQFF. The DNA for the CDR3 is TGTGCCAGCAGATCGTCGATCGGCTACAATGAGCAGTTCTTC.

Many counts were recorded for this clonotype. The chain couples TRBV7-8 to TRBJ2-5; perhaps TRBD2 as D (5 bases). The CDR3 runs to 15 residues. The V end was cut by 3 bases, the J end by 5 bases, with 16 bases between. Germline CDR1 is SGHVS and CDR2 is FQNEAQ. This CDR3 reads CASSLGLGLWETQYF. CDR3 sequence (DNA): TGTGCCAGCAGCTTGGGTTTAGGACTTTGGGAGACCCAGTACTTC.

The chain uses TRBV9 and TRBJ2-7; 9 nucleotides align to TRBD1. The CDR3 is made up of 16 amino acids. Germline CDR1 is SGDLS and CDR2 is YYNGEE. The junction had 6 bases not matched to a gene; V was cut back by 1 base and J by 1 base. Written as DNA, the CDR3 is TGTGCCAGCAGCGTAACTGGGACAGGGTCTTCCTACGAGCAGTACTTC. The encoded protein is CASSVTGTGSSYEQYF. The full variable domain, its missing parts supplied by reference TRBV9 and TRBJ2-7, is DSGVTQTPKHLITATGQRVTLRCSPRSGDLSVYWYQQSLDQGLQFLIQYYNGEERAKGNILERFSAQQFPDLHSELNLSSLELGDSALYFCASSVTGTGSSYEQYFGPGTRLTVT.

This clonotype was seen at least ten times. The J gene is TRBJ1-2, the V gene TRBV9, with D unresolved. Germline loops: CDR1 SGDLS, CDR2 YYNGEE. The CDR3 runs to 12 residues. The V end was cut by 1 base, the J end by 8 bases, with 9 bases between. CDR3 residues: CASSVMGSGYTF. CDR3 nucleotide sequence: TGTGCCAGCAGCGTAATGGGATCCGGCTACACCTTC.

This clonotype was detected many times. J is TRBJ2-1 and V is TRBV4-3; 8 bases map to TRBD2. V lost 0 bases and J lost 6; bases outside the gene matches: 1. Germline CDR1 and CDR2: LGHNA and YSLEER. The CDR3 spans 14 residues. The CDR3, as DNA: TGCGCCAGCAGCCAAGAGGCGGGGGGCAATGAGCAGTTCTTC. Protein sequence: CASSQEAGGNEQFF.

This clonotype has just a few counts. The rearrangement links TRBV3-1 to TRBJ1-5; D possibly corresponds to TRBD1 (6 bases). This CDR3 has 13 residues. Germline V gene sequence: CDR1 LGHDT, CDR2 YNNKEL (reference sequence). V was trimmed by 2 bases and J by 7 bases, leaving 9 bases between them. CDR3 sequence reads: CASSQSQGQPQHF. CDR3 DNA: TGTGCCAGCAGCCAATCCCAGGGGCAGCCCCAGCATTTT.

The DNA for the CDR3 is TGTGCCAGCACGGGCTGGGCGGGGGGAGAAGAGACCCAGTACTTC. Protein product: CASTGWAGGEETQYF. The V and J genes are TRBV7-2 and TRBJ2-5, with 8 positions matching TRBD2. Germline V CDR1 and CDR2: SGHTA, FQGNSA. The CDR3 totals 15 residues. J was trimmed by 3 bases and V by 7 bases; bases with no gene match: 10.

This clonotype has ten or more counts. The rearrangement joins TRBV7-2 to TRBJ1-2; maybe TRBD1 (6 bases). The CDR3 has 15 amino acids. Germline CDR1 reads SGHTA; CDR2 reads FQGNSA. V was shortened by 2 bases and J by 4 bases, with 14 bases between the two germline ends. CDR3 region: CASSLLSGGLYGYTF. CDR3 nucleotides: TGTGCCAGCAGCTTACTCTCGGGGGGCCTCTATGGCTACACCTTC.

This clonotype showed up many times. The chain has TRBV20-1 and TRBJ2-3, with D perhaps matching TRBD1 (6 bases). The CDR3 runs 13 residues. Germline V gene sequence: CDR1 DFQATT, CDR2 SNEGSKA (reference sequence). CDR3 sequence reads: CAWGRSSTDTQYF. CDR3 nucleotides: TGCGCTTGGGGGCGGTCTAGCACAGATACGCAGTATTTT.

This clonotype was detected ten times or more. This CDR3 is CASSTGETDTQYF. In DNA form, the CDR3 reads TGTGCCAGCAGTACAGGGGAGACAGATACGCAGTATTTT. The V gene is TRBV28, the J gene TRBJ2-3; TRBD1 matches 7 bases. Germline V lookup: CDR1 MDHEN, CDR2 SYDVKM. Trimming cost V 5 bases and J 3 bases; bases outside gene matches: 2. This CDR3 comprises 13 residues.